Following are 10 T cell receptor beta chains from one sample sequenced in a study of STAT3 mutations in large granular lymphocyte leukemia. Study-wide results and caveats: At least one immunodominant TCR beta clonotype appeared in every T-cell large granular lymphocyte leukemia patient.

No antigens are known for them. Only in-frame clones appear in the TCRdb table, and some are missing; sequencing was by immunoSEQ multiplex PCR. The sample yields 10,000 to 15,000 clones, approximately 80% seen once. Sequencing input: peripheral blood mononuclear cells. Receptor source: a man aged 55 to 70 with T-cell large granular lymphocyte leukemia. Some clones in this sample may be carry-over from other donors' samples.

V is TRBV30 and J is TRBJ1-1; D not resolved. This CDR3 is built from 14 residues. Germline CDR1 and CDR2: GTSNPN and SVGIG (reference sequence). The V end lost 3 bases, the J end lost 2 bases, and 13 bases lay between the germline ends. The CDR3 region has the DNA TGTGCCTGGAGAACCGGCTCCAGAAACACTGAAGCTTTCTTT. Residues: CAWRTGSRNTEAFF.

The CDR3 nucleotides are TGTGCCAGCAGCGTAGGAAACGGCGGAACCTACGAGCAGTACTTC. Residues: CASSVGNGGTYEQYF. J is TRBJ2-7 and V is TRBV9; no definite D call. CDR1 is SGDLS, CDR2 YYNGEE, per germline. The CDR3 loop spans 15 amino acids. V was shortened by 0 bases and J by 2 bases, with 12 bases between the two germline ends.

CDR3 residues: CASSLGGLAGVNEQFF. CDR3 DNA: TGTGCCAGCAGCTTGGGTGGCCTAGCGGGAGTCAATGAGCAGTTCTTC. The V call is TRBV5-4, the J call TRBJ2-1; 10 bases agree with TRBD2. CDR3 length: 16 amino acids. Trimming took 0 bases from V and 6 from J; bases not matched to a gene: 6. Germline lookup yields CDR1 SGHNT and CDR2 YYREEE (reference sequence).

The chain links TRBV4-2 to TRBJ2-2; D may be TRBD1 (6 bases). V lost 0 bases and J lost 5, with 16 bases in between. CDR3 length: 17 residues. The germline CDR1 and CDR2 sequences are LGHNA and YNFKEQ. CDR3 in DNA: TGTGCCAGCAGCCAAGATCCCCCGGACAGTTTAACCGGGGAGCTGTTTTTT. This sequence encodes CASSQDPPDSLTGELFF.

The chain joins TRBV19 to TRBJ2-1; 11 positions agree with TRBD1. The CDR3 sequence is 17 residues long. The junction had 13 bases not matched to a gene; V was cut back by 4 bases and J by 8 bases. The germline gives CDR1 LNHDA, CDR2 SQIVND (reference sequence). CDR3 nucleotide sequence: TGTGCCAGTAGTACTCTGAGTAGAGGACAGGGGGCCGATGAGCAGTTCTTC. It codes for CASSTLSRGQGADEQFF.

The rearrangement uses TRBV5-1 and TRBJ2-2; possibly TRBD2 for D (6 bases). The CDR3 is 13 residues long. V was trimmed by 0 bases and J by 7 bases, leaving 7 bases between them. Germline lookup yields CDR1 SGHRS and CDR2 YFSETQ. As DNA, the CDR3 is TGCGCCAGCAGCTTGGTCGGGAGCGGGGAGCTGTTTTTT. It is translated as CASSLVGSGELFF.

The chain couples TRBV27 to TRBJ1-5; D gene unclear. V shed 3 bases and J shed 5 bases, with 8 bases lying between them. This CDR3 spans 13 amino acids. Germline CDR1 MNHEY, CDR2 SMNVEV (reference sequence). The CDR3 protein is CASSLGAYQPQHF. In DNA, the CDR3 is TGTGCCAGCAGTTTGGGTGCTTATCAGCCCCAGCATTTT.

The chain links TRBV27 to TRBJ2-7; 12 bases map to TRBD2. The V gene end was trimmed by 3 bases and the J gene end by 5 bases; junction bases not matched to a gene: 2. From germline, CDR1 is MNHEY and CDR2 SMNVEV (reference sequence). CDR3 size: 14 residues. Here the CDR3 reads CASSLTSGSDEQYF. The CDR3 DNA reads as TGTGCCAGCAGTTTGACTAGCGGGAGTGACGAGCAGTACTTC.

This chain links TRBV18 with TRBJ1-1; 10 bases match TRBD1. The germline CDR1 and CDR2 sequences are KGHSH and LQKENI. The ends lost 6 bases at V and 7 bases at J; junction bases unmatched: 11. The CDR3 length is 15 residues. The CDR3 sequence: CASSTGGTGVVEAFF. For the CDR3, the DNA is TGTGCCAGCTCCACCGGGGGGACAGGGGTTGTTGAAGCTTTCTTT.

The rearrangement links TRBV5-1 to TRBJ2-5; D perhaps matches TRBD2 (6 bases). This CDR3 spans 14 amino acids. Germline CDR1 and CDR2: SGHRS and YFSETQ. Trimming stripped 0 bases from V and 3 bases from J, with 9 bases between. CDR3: CASSLASGEETQYF. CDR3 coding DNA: TGCGCCAGCAGCTTGGCCTCGGGGGAAGAGACCCAGTACTTC.